This TCR beta chain was observed in a study of OX40 agonist ivuxolimab in advanced cancers. Background for the entire study: Ivuxolimab was a fully human IgG2 agonistic monoclonal antibody targeting the costimulatory receptor OX40 (CD134). Partial responses were achieved by three dose-escalation patients, of whom one had hepatocellular carcinoma and two had cutaneous melanoma. Among the roughly 50 dose-escalation patients, about 20 had hepatocellular carcinoma, 15 or so melanoma, 9 renal cell carcinoma and 9 head and neck cancer. The monotherapy dose-escalation portion (N of about 52 patients) of the phase I ivuxolimab trial is reported in the paper. A male proportion of 82.7% and a mean age of around 60 years, ranging from about 23 to 79, were recorded for the dose-escalation cohort. Peripheral TCRbeta sequencing was intended to test whether TCR sequence diversity was altered and clonal T-cell expansion was caused by ivuxolimab. Intravenous ivuxolimab was administered to patients every 2 weeks at six dose levels: 0.01, 0.1, 0.3, 1.5, 3 and 10 mg/kg. Prior anti-PD-1, anti-PD-L1 or anti-CTLA-4 therapy was permitted, and about two fifths of dose-escalation patients had received checkpoint inhibitors. Broader findings and caveats from the paper: On average, CD8+ T cells showed more expanded clones than CD4+ T cells after ivuxolimab. At doses of 0.1 to 3.0 mg/kg, clonal expansion of both CD4+ and CD8+ T cells in blood was seen between baseline and week 6. Partial responders in the 0.1-3.0 mg/kg groups had among the lowest normalized peripheral clonal expansion, especially among CD8+ T cells. Low levels of normalized T-cell clonal expansion were also shown by some nonresponding patients. Antigen specificity was not determined for the clonally expanded peripheral T cells.

Patients with autoimmune disease history or receiving systemic immunosuppression were excluded from the trial. Peripheral blood for TCR sequencing was collected from all dose cohorts at baseline, on cycle 4 day 1, and on cycle 7 day 1. The samples were taken from a phase I, first-in-human, multicenter, open-label dose-escalation trial of ivuxolimab. The trial enrolled adults with locally advanced or metastatic head and neck squamous cell, hepatocellular, melanoma or renal cell carcinoma. Before TCR sequencing, CD4+ T cells and CD8+ T cells from peripheral blood were sorted into separate populations. For sequencing of the TCRbeta CDR3 region, genomic DNA was extracted from the sorted cells. TCRbeta CDR3 regions were sequenced using the immunoSEQ Assay. Here the immuneACCESS table is served through TCRdb, limited to in-frame sequences with V and J called. Missing clones are a known gap in these copies; in checked studies unresolved V genes cover under half, and the rest lacks a known reason. In this sample the table shows tens of thousands of clones, roughly 90% of which occur a single time. The top ten constitute around 50% of the sample.

A word on this clone: Its antigen has not been determined. Base qualities are not provided; no much larger clone lies one nucleotide away.

The CDR3 contains 14 residues, cysteine and phenylalanine counted. Only the CDR3 part of the read is kept: 42 bases, read in frame from the first base. V is shortened by 4 bases, J by 3 bases, and the region joining them spans 12 bases. The germline V gene yields MDHEN for CDR1 and SYDVKM for CDR2. The source is an adult with an advanced solid tumor such as melanoma, head and neck, liver or kidney cancer. The receptor chain draws on TRBV28 and TRBJ2-5, with no confidently assigned D gene. The sample here was CD4+ or CD8+ T cells sorted from blood, taken in a trial of the OX40 agonist ivuxolimab. The CDR3 reads as follows: CASSSAAREETQYF. The DNA sequence is given as TGTGCCAGCAGTTCTGCCGCCCGCGAAGAGACCCAGTACTTC.